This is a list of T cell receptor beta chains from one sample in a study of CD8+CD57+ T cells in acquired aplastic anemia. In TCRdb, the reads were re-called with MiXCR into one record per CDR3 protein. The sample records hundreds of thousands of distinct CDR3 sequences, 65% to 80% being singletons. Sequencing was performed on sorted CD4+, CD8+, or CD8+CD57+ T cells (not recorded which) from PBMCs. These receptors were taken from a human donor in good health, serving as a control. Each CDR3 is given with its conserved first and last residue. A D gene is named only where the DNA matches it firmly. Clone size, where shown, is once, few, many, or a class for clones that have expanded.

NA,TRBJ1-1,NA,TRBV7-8,CASSLSQSGLAFVAFF,TGCGCCAGCAGCCTTTCCCAGTCCGGGTTGGCTTTTGTTGCTTTCTTT
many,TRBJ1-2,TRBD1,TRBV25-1,CASSGQGVPYGYTF,TGTGCCAGCAGTGGACAGGGGGTTCCCTATGGCTACACCTTC
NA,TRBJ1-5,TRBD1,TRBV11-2,CASRDRVNLSNQPQHF,TGTGCCAGCAGGGACAGGGTTAATTTGAGCAATCAGCCCCAGCATTTT
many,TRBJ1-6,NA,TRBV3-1,CASSQGLGADNSPLHF,TGTGCCAGCAGCCAAGGATTGGGGGCGGATAATTCACCCCTCCACTTT
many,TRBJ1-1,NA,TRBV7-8,CASSLVSGGSTEAFF,TGTGCCAGCAGCTTAGTGTCTGGGGGGAGCACTGAAGCTTTCTTT
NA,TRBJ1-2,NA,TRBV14,CASSQDFRLGYTF,TGTGCCAGCAGCCAAGATTTCCGGCTAGGCTACACCTTC
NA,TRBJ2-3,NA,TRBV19,CASRTRVADALYF,TGTGCCAGTAGGACCAGGGTCGCAGATGCGCTGTATTTT
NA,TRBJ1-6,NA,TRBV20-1,CSASRDDPYNSPLHF,TGCAGTGCTAGTCGCGACGACCCGTATAATTCACCCCTCCACTTT
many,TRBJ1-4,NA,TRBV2,CASSSLGGEKLFF,TGTGCCAGCAGTTCATTGGGTGGCGAAAAACTGTTTTTT
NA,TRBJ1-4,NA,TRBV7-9,CASSSVAPGRARAGEKLFF,TGTGCCAGCAGCTCAGTCGCCCCGGGCAGGGCAAGGGCGGGGGAAAAACTGTTTTTT
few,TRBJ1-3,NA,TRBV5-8,CASSLGRTSGNAIYF,TGTGCCAGCAGCCTAGGACGGACCTCTGGAAACGCCATATATTTT
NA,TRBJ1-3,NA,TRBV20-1,CSASVQGTRNTIYF,TGCAGTGCTAGCGTCCAGGGAACTAGAAACACCATATATTTT
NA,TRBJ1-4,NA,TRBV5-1,CASRLGAGTVKLFF,TGTGCCAGCAGACTGGGGGCCGGCACAGTAAAACTGTTTTTT